These 5 T cell receptor beta chains were all obtained from the same sample, sequenced in a study of T cell responses to AZD1222 COVID-19 vaccine. Measured with immunoSEQ multiplex PCR; TCRdb has only the in-frame clones, and not every one. The data show about 130,000 clones, around 90% seen once. Sequencing was performed on peripheral blood, taken 28 days after the second AZD1222 dose. Every receptor here comes from an adult who received the AZD1222 COVID-19 vaccine.

V is TRBV27 and J is TRBJ1-6; D is perhaps TRBD1 (5 bases). This CDR3 comprises 17 residues. In germline, CDR1 is MNHEY, CDR2 SMNVEV (reference sequence). Trimming left V 2 bases short and J 0 bases short, with 11 bases between. The CDR3 DNA follows: TGTGCCAGCAGTTTAAGGGCCGGGGGCTCCTATAATTCACCCCTCCACTTT. Its protein is CASSLRAGGSYNSPLHF.

The DNA of the CDR3 is TGTGCCAGCGGGGGGGCAGGTCGTCTCTATGGCTACACCTTC. Its protein is CASGGAGRLYGYTF. This rearrangement joins TRBV2 to TRBJ1-2, with D perhaps matching TRBD1 (6 bases). V was shortened by 8 bases and J by 4 bases, with 17 bases between the two germline ends. The CDR3 totals 14 residues. In germline, CDR1 is SNHLY, CDR2 FYNNEI.

The rearrangement uses TRBV28 and TRBJ1-1, with D unresolved. V dropped 1 base and J dropped 3 bases, with 6 bases sitting between them. This CDR3 has 13 amino acids. Germline assignment: CDR1 MDHEN and CDR2 SYDVKM. The CDR3: CASSLFSDTEAFF. CDR3 coding DNA: TGTGCCAGCAGTTTATTCTCAGACACTGAAGCTTTCTTT.

The chain employs TRBV9 and TRBJ1-4; TRBD1 is a possible D gene (5 bases). The CDR3 is 14 amino acids. Germline-derived CDR1 and CDR2 are SGDLS and YYNGEE. V gave up 4 bases and J gave up 8 bases, with 15 bases separating them. The CDR3 here is CASSQGRPEEKLFF. In DNA form, the CDR3 reads TGTGCCAGCAGCCAGGGCCGACCTGAAGAAAAACTGTTTTTT.

The chain joins TRBV24-1 to TRBJ2-2; D is ambiguous. CDR1 KGHDR and CDR2 SFDVKD come from the germline V gene. Trimming took 5 bases from V and 3 from J, leaving 9 bases between them. The CDR3 sequence is 14 residues long. DNA of the CDR3: TGTGCCACCAGTGGCGGAAGGGACACCGGGGAGCTGTTTTTT. It specifies CATSGGRDTGELFF.